The 18 T cell receptor beta chains reported below all come from one sample, sequenced in a study of molecular identifiers for immune sequencing clone quantification. TCRdb passed the PCR reads through MiXCR, listing each CDR3 protein once. This table has more than 550,000 distinct CDR3 sequences, around 25% appearing once. Sequencing was carried out using naive CD8+ T cells from blood, with Jurkat cell RNA spiked in. The subset denotes: FACS-sorted CD8+CD4-CCR7+CD45RA+ naive T cells. Every receptor here comes from a human donor in good health. Some libraries in this study had Jurkat cell RNA spiked in.

The chain recombines TRBV28 with TRBJ2-7; perhaps D is TRBD1 or TRBD2 (5 bases each). CDR1 is MDHEN and CDR2 is SYDVKM in the germline V gene. CDR3 length: 17 amino acids. Trimming shortened V by 4 bases and J by 1 base, and 20 bases separated the two germline ends. CDR3 region: CASSSSATGPSSYEQYF. The CDR3 DNA is TGTGCCAGCAGTTCCTCCGCGACGGGACCGTCGTCCTACGAGCAGTACTTC.

This clonotype has ten or more counts. The gene calls are TRBV5-6 and TRBJ2-3; D not certain. Germline CDR1 SGHDT, CDR2 YYEEEE. The V gene lost 0 bases and the J gene lost 6 bases, with 8 bases spanning the gap. The CDR3 totals 13 residues. DNA for the CDR3: TGTGCCAGCAGCTTGGGCTCATCGGATACGCAGTATTTT. It codes for CASSLGSSDTQYF.

This chain links TRBV5-6 with TRBJ2-7; D is uncertain. CDR1 and CDR2 from the germline V gene are SGHDT and YYEEEE. This CDR3 is 11 amino acids long. Trimming stripped 1 base from V and 7 bases from J, with 6 bases between. CDR3 in DNA: TGTGCCAGCAGCTTGTGGAGAGAGCAGTACTTC. It specifies CASSLWREQYF.

This clonotype came up many times. This chain uses TRBV2 with TRBJ2-3; D unresolved. Trimming left V 10 bases short and J 3 bases short, with 14 bases between. This CDR3 contains 13 residues. CDR1 and CDR2 (germline): SNHLY, FYNNEI. CDR3 sequence: CANNAELTDTQYF. In DNA, the CDR3 is TGTGCCAACAACGCGGAGCTGACAGATACGCAGTATTTT.

In the case of this clonotype: This may arise from a read error, as a much more abundant clone is one base away. The chain combines TRBV4-3 with TRBJ1-3, with D perhaps TRBD1 (5 bases). The CDR3 has 16 amino acids. CDR1 is LGHNA and CDR2 is YSLEER in the germline V gene. CDR3 in amino acids: CASSQARGGNGTTIYF. The CDR3 DNA is TGCGCCAGCAGCCAAGCCCGGGGGGGAAATGGAACCACCATATATTTT.

This clonotype was detected a few times. V gene TRBV2 combines with J gene TRBJ1-1; the D is unclear. CDR1 and CDR2 (germline): SNHLY, FYNNEI. The ends were cut back, 0 bases at V and 4 bases at J, with 9 bases in the middle. There are 14 residues in the CDR3. CDR3 region: CASSEAPEATEAFF. CDR3 in DNA: TGTGCCAGCAGTGAAGCTCCTGAGGCCACTGAAGCTTTCTTT.

The chain uses TRBV19 and TRBJ1-1, with a weak D call TRBD1 (5 bases). Per germline, CDR1 LNHDA and CDR2 SQIVND (reference sequence). With 4 bases removed from V and 1 base from J, the gap between germline ends came to 13 bases. The CDR3 is 15 residues long. The CDR3 here is CASSTQGLGNTEAFF. Written as DNA, the CDR3 is TGTGCCAGTAGTACCCAGGGACTGGGGAACACTGAAGCTTTCTTT.

In the case of this clonotype: A single base separates this from a much larger clone, so it may be a read error. CDR3 amino acids: CASSLLVPMNIGELFF. The CDR3 nucleotides read TGTGCCAGCAGTTTATTGGTCCCTATGAACATCGGGGAGCTGTTTTTT. The V call is TRBV28, the J call TRBJ2-2; unclear D gene. The CDR3 length is 16 residues. Germline-derived CDR1 and CDR2 are MDHEN and SYDVKM.

This clonotype was counted a single time. With a much larger clone just one base away, this may be a read error. The rearrangement uses TRBV12-3 or TRBV12-4 and TRBJ2-3; D is undetermined. The germline V and J ends were trimmed by 2 bases and 1 base, with 13 bases remaining between them. The CDR3 is made up of 16 amino acids. The CDR3 region has the DNA TGTGCCAGCAGTTTAATTTCCGTACGGTGCACAGATACGCAGTATTTT. It encodes CASSLISVRCTDTQYF.

This clonotype was counted a few times. CDR3 sequence reads: CSVPTTGLSYEQYF. For the CDR3, the DNA is TGCAGTGTACCGACGACAGGGTTATCCTACGAGCAGTACTTC. V and J are TRBV20-1 and TRBJ2-7; the match to TRBD1 covers 7 bases. The junction had 10 bases not matched to a gene; V was cut back by 7 bases and J by 1 base. The CDR3 loop spans 14 amino acids. The germline CDR1 and CDR2 sequences are DFQATT and SNEGSKA (reference sequence).

A remark on this clonotype: This may be a read error: a much more frequent sequence differs by one nucleotide. The chain has TRBV29-1 and TRBJ2-5; D gene unclear. This CDR3 region has 11 residues. CDR1 and CDR2 from the germline V gene are SQVTM and ANQGSEA. The CDR3 coding sequence is TGCTGCGTTGAAGTTTTGGAGACCCAGTACTTC. The encoded protein is CCVEVLETQYF. Based on the CDR3 plus reference TRBV29-1 and TRBJ2-5, the full variable domain is SAVISQKPSRDICQRGTSLTIQCQVDSQVTMMFWYRQQPGQSLTLIATANQGSEATYESGFVIDKFPISRPNLTFSTLTVSNMSPEDSSIYLCCVEVLETQYFGPGTRLLVL.

In this sample, this clonotype turned up many times. At one of its ends the junction is not consistent with the germline gene, which may arise from a read error. The rearrangement uses TRBV6-5 and TRBJ2-5; 10 bases fit TRBD1. Germline V gives CDR1 MNHEY, CDR2 SVGAGI. The CDR3 sequence is 14 residues long. The CDR3 DNA is TGCGCCAGCAGCTCGGGACAGGGGTCGGAGACCCAGTACTTC. It yields the protein CASSSGQGSETQYF.

This clonotype showed up just once. It may be a read error: a sequence one base away is much more abundant. V is TRBV5-6 and J is TRBJ2-3; 8 nucleotides match TRBD1. This CDR3 is 19 amino acids long. V shed 6 bases, J shed 4 bases, and the junction held 22 bases outside the gene matches. Germline CDR1 and CDR2: SGHDT and YYEEEE. The CDR3 spells CASTPSRPMDRVYADTQYF. CDR3 sequence (DNA): TGTGCCAGCACGCCCTCGAGACCAATGGACAGGGTCTACGCAGATACGCAGTATTTT.

V usage is TRBV12-3 or TRBV12-4 and J usage is TRBJ2-2; D may be TRBD2 (5 bases). Between the trimmed V and J ends, which lost 6 bases and 5 bases, there was a span of 19 bases. The CDR3 extends over 16 amino acids. CDR3 in amino acids: CASSPHPPGRTGELFF. CDR3 DNA sequence: TGTGCCAGCAGCCCACATCCCCCGGGGAGAACCGGGGAGCTGTTTTTT.

This clonotype was counted between two and nine times. CDR3 region: CSARDTSGGVPYEQYF. The CDR3 coding sequence is TGCAGTGCTAGAGACACTAGCGGGGGCGTCCCCTACGAGCAGTACTTC. This chain connects TRBV20-1 to TRBJ2-7, with 11 bases lining up with TRBD2. The V segment lost 0 bases and the J segment 2 bases; nucleotides outside the gene matches: 6. The CDR3 consists of 16 residues. Germline CDR1 is DFQATT and CDR2 is SNEGSKA (reference sequence).

This clonotype was found many times. The chain uses TRBV3-1 and TRBJ2-5; 8 bases align to TRBD1. The CDR3 length is 15 residues. V dropped 6 bases and J dropped 4; count of bases not matched to a gene: 10. Germline V gene sequence: CDR1 LGHDT, CDR2 YNNKEL (reference sequence). The CDR3, as DNA: TGTGCCAGCAGTATACAGGGGGGCAGTAGAGAGACCCAGTACTTC. This gives the protein CASSIQGGSRETQYF.

This clonotype has a count of ten or more. The rearrangement joins TRBV20-1 to TRBJ2-3; TRBD2 matches at 11 bases. Germline CDR1 and CDR2: DFQATT and SNEGSKA (reference sequence). This CDR3 region has 14 residues. J was trimmed by 3 bases and V by 5 bases; bases with no gene match: 4. CDR3 sequence: CSARGLADTDTQYF. In nucleotides, the CDR3 is TGCAGTGCTCGGGGACTAGCGGATACAGATACGCAGTATTTT.

There are a few counts of this clonotype. The chain uses TRBV29-1 and TRBJ2-7; 7 positions agree with TRBD1. The CDR3 is made up of 15 amino acids. V lost 2 bases and J lost 0; bases outside the gene matches: 7. CDR1 SQVTM and CDR2 ANQGSEA come from the germline V gene. Here the CDR3 reads CSVEKGHRGSYEQYF. In DNA form, the CDR3 reads TGCAGCGTTGAAAAGGGCCACAGGGGCTCCTACGAGCAGTACTTC.